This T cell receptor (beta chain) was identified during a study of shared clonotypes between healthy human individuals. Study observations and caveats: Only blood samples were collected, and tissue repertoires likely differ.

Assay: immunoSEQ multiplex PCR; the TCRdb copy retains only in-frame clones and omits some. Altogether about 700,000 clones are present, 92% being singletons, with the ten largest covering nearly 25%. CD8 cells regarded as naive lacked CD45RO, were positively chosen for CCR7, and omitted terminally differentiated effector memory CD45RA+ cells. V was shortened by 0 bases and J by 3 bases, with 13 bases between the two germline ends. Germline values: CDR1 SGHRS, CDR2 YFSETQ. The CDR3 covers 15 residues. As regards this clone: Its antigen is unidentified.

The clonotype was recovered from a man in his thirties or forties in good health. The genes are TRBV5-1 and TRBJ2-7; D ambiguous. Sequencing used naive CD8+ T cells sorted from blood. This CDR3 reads CASSLVGRNNYEQYF. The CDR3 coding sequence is TGCGCCAGCAGCTTGGTAGGACGGAATAACTACGAGCAGTACTTC.